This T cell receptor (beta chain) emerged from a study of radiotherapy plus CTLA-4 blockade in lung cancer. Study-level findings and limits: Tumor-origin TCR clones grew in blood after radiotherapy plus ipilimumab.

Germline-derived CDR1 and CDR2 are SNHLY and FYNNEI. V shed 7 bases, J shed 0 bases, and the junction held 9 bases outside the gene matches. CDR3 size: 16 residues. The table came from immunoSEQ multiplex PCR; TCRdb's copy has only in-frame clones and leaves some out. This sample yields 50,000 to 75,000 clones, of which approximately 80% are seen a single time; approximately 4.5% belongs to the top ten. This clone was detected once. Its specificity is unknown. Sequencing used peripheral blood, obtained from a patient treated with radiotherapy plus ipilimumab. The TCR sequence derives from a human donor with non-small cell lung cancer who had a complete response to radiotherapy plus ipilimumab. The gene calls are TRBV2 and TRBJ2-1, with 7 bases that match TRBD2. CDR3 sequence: CASTALASGSYNEQFF. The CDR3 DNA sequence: TGTGCCAGCACTGCACTAGCGTCGGGCTCCTACAATGAGCAGTTCTTC.